The rows below give T cell receptor beta chains drawn from one sample of a study of blood T cell repertoires in COVID-19. The assay was immunoSEQ multiplex PCR, and TCRdb's table has in-frame clones only and misses some. The sample has about 200,000 clones, just over 85% seen once; the top ten hold over 4.5%. The material sequenced was peripheral blood. The receptors here all came from an elderly man with acute or convalescent COVID-19. Both conserved end residues are part of each CDR3. D genes are given only for firm matches. Size tells how often a clone was seen (once, few, many) or the class of an expanded clone, and some rows leave it out.

clone size,J gene,D gene,V gene,CDR3 protein,CDR3 DNA
NA,TRBJ2-3,TRBD2,TRBV2,CASSPLAGVDTQYF,TGTGCCAGCAGTCCACTAGCGGGAGTAGATACGCAGTATTTT
NA,TRBJ2-3,TRBD2,TRBV5-1,CASSIQSGRSIDTQYF,TGCGCCAGCAGCATACAAAGCGGGAGAAGTATAGATACGCAGTATTTT
NA,TRBJ2-1,NA,TRBV9,CASSVAGNPTNEQFF,TGTGCCAGCAGCGTAGCGGGGAACCCTACCAATGAGCAGTTCTTC
NA,TRBJ2-5,NA,TRBV7-9,CASSLASQGQETQYF,TGTGCCAGCAGCTTAGCGAGCCAGGGCCAAGAGACCCAGTACTTC
NA,TRBJ2-5,NA,TRBV9,CASSVGGQQETQYF,TGTGCCAGCAGCGTAGGAGGACAGCAAGAGACCCAGTACTTC
once,TRBJ2-1,TRBD2,TRBV4-2,CASSQDWTSGFHNEQFF,TGTGCCAGCAGCCAAGATTGGACTAGCGGGTTCCACAATGAGCAGTTCTTC
NA,TRBJ2-2,NA,TRBV5-1,CASSLEPSTGELFF,TGCGCCAGCAGCTTGGAACCCAGCACCGGGGAGCTGTTTTTT
NA,TRBJ1-2,NA,TRBV10-3,CAAWDIPNYGYTF,TGTGCCGCTTGGGACATCCCTAACTATGGCTACACCTTC
NA,TRBJ2-2,NA,TRBV2,CASSKRETSTGELFF,TGTGCCAGCAGTAAACGGGAGACGTCCACCGGGGAGCTGTTTTTT
NA,TRBJ1-1,TRBD1,TRBV12-5,CASGGTGGLGSEAFF,TGTGCTAGTGGGGGGACAGGGGGACTTGGCTCTGAAGCTTTCTTT
once,TRBJ2-7,TRBD2,TRBV13,CASSTGTSGAYEQYF,TGTGCCAGCAGCACGGGGACTAGCGGGGCCTACGAGCAGTACTTC
NA,TRBJ1-2,NA,TRBV6-5,CASGVRDYGYTF,TGTGCCAGCGGCGTGCGGGACTATGGCTACACCTTC
NA,TRBJ2-7,TRBD2,TRBV13,CASKRLAGGGEQYF,TGTGCCAGCAAAAGGCTAGCGGGAGGCGGGGAGCAGTACTTC
few,TRBJ2-6,NA,TRBV9,CASGRSGANVLTF,TGTGCCAGCGGGAGATCTGGGGCCAACGTCCTGACTTTC
NA,TRBJ1-2,NA,TRBV10-2,CASSEYPEIYGYTF,TGCGCCAGCAGTGAGTACCCGGAGATCTATGGCTACACCTTC
NA,TRBJ2-1,TRBD1,TRBV10-3,CAISDRGSEQFF,TGTGCCATCAGCGACAGGGGATCGGAGCAGTTCTTC
NA,TRBJ2-3,TRBD2,TRBV30,CAWGLGGDTQYF,TGTGCCTGGGGACTAGGAGGAGATACGCAGTATTTT
NA,TRBJ2-1,NA,TRBV30,CAWSVQMGFYNEQFF,TGTGCCTGGAGTGTACAGATGGGTTTCTACAATGAGCAGTTCTTC
NA,TRBJ1-2,NA,TRBV4-2,CASSQVGQSDYGYTF,TGTGCCAGCAGCCAAGTAGGACAGTCGGACTATGGCTACACCTTC
NA,TRBJ2-2,TRBD1,TRBV30,CAYPTGGSNTGELFF,TGTGCCTATCCCACAGGGGGTTCGAACACCGGGGAGCTGTTTTTT
NA,TRBJ2-1,TRBD2,TRBV15,CATSSRLASSSYNEQFF,TGTGCCACCAGCAGCCGACTAGCCTCAAGCTCCTACAATGAGCAGTTCTTC
NA,TRBJ2-7,NA,TRBV28,CASSLGTGRHEQYF,TGTGCCAGCAGTTTAGGTACAGGGCGCCACGAGCAGTACTTC
once,TRBJ1-5,NA,TRBV6-1,CASSEIGLSNQPQHF,TGTGCCAGCAGTGAAATCGGTCTCAGCAATCAGCCCCAGCATTTT
NA,TRBJ2-7,NA,TRBV10-3,CAISESDFLEQYF,TGTGCCATCAGTGAGAGCGATTTCCTCGAGCAGTACTTC
NA,TRBJ2-5,TRBD2,TRBV5-4,CASSMRGSGTQETQYF,TGTGCCAGCAGCATGCGAGGTAGCGGGACCCAAGAGACCCAGTACTTC
NA,TRBJ2-1,TRBD1,TRBV3-1/TRBV3-2,CASSQLTGAGEQFF,TGTGCCAGCAGCCAACTTACAGGGGCCGGGGAGCAGTTCTTC
few,TRBJ2-2,NA,TRBV3-1/TRBV3-2,CASSQVIVTGTGELFF,TGTGCCAGCAGCCAAGTAATTGTTACGGGGACCGGGGAGCTGTTTTTT
NA,TRBJ1-2,NA,TRBV12-2,CASRLGARTGYGYTF,TGTGCAAGTCGCTTAGGTGCTCGAACGGGTTATGGCTACACCTTC
once,TRBJ2-6,NA,TRBV28,CASSLVGGSGANVLTF,TGTGCCAGCAGTTTAGTGGGGGGCTCTGGGGCCAACGTCCTGACTTTC
NA,TRBJ2-1,TRBD1,TRBV19,CASSTQGASSYNEQFF,TGTGCCAGTAGTACCCAGGGGGCGAGCTCCTACAATGAGCAGTTCTTC
NA,TRBJ2-2,NA,TRBV20-1,CSARLYGELFF,TGCAGTGCTAGGTTATACGGGGAGCTGTTTTTT
NA,TRBJ2-1,NA,TRBV10-3,CAISESSGLLYNEQFF,TGTGCCATCAGTGAGTCTTCGGGACTCCTCTACAATGAGCAGTTCTTC
NA,TRBJ2-2,NA,TRBV23-1,CASSHQSGGRLVSTGELFF,TGCGCCAGCAGTCACCAATCCGGAGGACGGCTTGTCAGCACCGGGGAGCTGTTTTTT
NA,TRBJ2-7,NA,TRBV6-1,CASSEHGKGVYEQYF,TGTGCCAGCAGTGAACACGGGAAGGGGGTTTACGAGCAGTACTTC
NA,TRBJ1-2,TRBD1,TRBV5-8,CASSLTGGAWYGYTF,TGTGCCAGCAGCTTGACAGGGGGCGCGTGGTATGGCTACACCTTC
NA,TRBJ2-1,NA,TRBV5-1,CASRDFGSNEQFF,TGCGCCAGCCGGGACTTCGGGTCCAATGAGCAGTTCTTC
few,TRBJ2-7,TRBD2,TRBV18,CASSPASTSAGYEQYF,TGTGCCAGCTCACCCGCTTCCACTAGCGCGGGCTACGAGCAGTACTTC
NA,TRBJ1-1,TRBD1,TRBV18,CASSSGTGARTEAFF,TGTGCCAGCTCAAGCGGGACAGGGGCGCGAACTGAAGCTTTCTTT
NA,TRBJ2-7,TRBD1,TRBV18,CASSPATGSAYEQYF,TGTGCCAGCTCACCGGCGACAGGGTCAGCCTACGAGCAGTACTTC
NA,TRBJ2-7,TRBD1,TRBV6-6,CASSALAQGANYEQYF,TGTGCCAGCAGTGCCCTCGCGCAGGGGGCAAACTACGAGCAGTACTTC
NA,TRBJ1-6,TRBD1,TRBV5-8,CASSFYSGGNSPLHF,TGTGCCAGCAGCTTCTATTCAGGGGGAAATTCACCCCTCCACTTT
NA,TRBJ2-6,NA,TRBV19,CASTLLGAGLAYSGANVLTF,TGTGCCAGTACCCTCCTTGGGGCGGGTCTAGCGTACTCTGGGGCCAACGTCCTGACTTTC
NA,TRBJ2-7,TRBD2,TRBV5-5,CASSLVTGLAGGLSYEQYF,TGTGCCAGCAGCTTGGTCACGGGACTAGCGGGAGGGTTAAGCTACGAGCAGTACTTC
NA,TRBJ2-1,NA,TRBV18,CASSPIGVDEQFF,TGTGCCAGCTCACCAATCGGGGTGGATGAGCAGTTCTTC
NA,TRBJ2-6,NA,TRBV7-2,CASSLRPQGGANVLTF,TGTGCCAGCAGCTTAAGGCCGCAGGGAGGGGCCAACGTCCTGACTTTC
few,TRBJ1-2,NA,TRBV21-1,CARRSLGTDGYTF,TGTGCCAGGAGATCTTTAGGGACAGATGGCTACACCTTC
NA,TRBJ2-1,TRBD2,TRBV5-1,CASSSREGSYNEQFF,TGCGCCAGCAGTTCGCGGGAGGGCTCCTACAATGAGCAGTTCTTC